This T cell receptor (beta chain) was identified in a study of blood T cell repertoires in COVID-19. Study overall: COVID-19 samples from acute and convalescent phases originated in the United States, Italy and Spain.

Produced via immunoSEQ multiplex PCR; TCRdb's table is partial and in-frame only. The sample lists around 300,000 clones, approximately 89% occurring once. Resolution of symptoms, clearance, or two negative PCRs was present in recovered Cohort 3 donors. The V gene's germline CDR1 is SGDLS and CDR2 YYNGEE. V gave up 0 bases and J gave up 3 bases, with 9 bases separating them. CDR3 size: 14 residues. The clonotype comes from a woman aged 55-70 years who had recovered from COVID-19. Source material: PBMCs or T cells enriched from blood (not recorded which). This chain links TRBV9 with TRBJ1-1; tentatively, D is TRBD1 (5 bases). CDR3 coding DNA: TGTGCCAGCAGCGTAGCTCCCAGGGACACTGAAGCTTTCTTT. It translates to CASSVAPRDTEAFF.